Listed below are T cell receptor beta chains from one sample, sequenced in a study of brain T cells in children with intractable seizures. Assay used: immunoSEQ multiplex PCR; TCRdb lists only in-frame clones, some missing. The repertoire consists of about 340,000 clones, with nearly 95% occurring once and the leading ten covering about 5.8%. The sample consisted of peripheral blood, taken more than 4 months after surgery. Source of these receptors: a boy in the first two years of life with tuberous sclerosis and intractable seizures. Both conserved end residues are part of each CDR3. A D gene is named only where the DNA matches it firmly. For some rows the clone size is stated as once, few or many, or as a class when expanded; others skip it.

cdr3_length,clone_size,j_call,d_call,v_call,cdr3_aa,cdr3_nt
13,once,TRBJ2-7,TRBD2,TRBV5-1,CASSLKRRERADF,TGCGCCAGCAGCTTGAAGCGGCGGGAGAGGGCGGACTTC
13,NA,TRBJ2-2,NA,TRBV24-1,CATSDWGTGELFF,TGTGCCACCAGTGACTGGGGGACCGGGGAGCTGTTTTTT
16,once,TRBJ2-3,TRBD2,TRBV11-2,CASRLGLAGRADTQYF,TGTGCCAGCAGACTAGGACTAGCGGGAAGGGCAGATACGCAGTATTTT
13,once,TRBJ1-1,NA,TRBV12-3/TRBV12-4,CASSLGGGTEAFF,TGTGCCAGCAGCCTGGGGGGGGGTACTGAAGCTTTCTTT
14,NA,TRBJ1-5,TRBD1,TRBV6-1,CASIETGGNQPQHF,TGTGCCAGCATTGAAACAGGGGGCAATCAGCCCCAGCATTTT
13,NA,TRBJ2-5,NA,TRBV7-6,CASIKGSQETQYF,TGTGCCAGCATCAAAGGGTCTCAAGAGACCCAGTACTTC
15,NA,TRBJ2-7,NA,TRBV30,CAWDSVGGAPYEQYF,TGTGCCTGGGATAGCGTGGGGGGGGCCCCCTACGAGCAGTACTTC
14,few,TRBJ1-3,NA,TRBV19,CASWSPGAGNTIYF,TGTGCCAGTTGGTCCCCAGGGGCTGGAAACACCATATATTTT
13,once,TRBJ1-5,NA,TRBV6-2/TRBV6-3,CASSYSIYQPQHF,TGTGCCAGCAGTTACTCCATTTATCAGCCCCAGCATTTT
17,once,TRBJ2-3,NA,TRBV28,CASSSYLSGLGTDTQYF,TGTGCCAGCAGTTCCTACCTATCGGGACTCGGCACAGATACGCAGTATTTT
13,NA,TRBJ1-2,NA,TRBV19,CASSIVGEYGYTF,TGTGCCAGTAGTATAGTTGGAGAATATGGCTACACCTTC
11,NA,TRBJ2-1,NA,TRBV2,CASGGLDQQFF,TGTGCCAGCGGGGGACTGGATCAGCAGTTCTTC
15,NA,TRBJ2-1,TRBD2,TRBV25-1,CASSPSGGAYNEQFF,TGTGCCAGCAGCCCTAGCGGGGGGGCCTACAATGAGCAGTTCTTC
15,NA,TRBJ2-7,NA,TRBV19,CASSMLGMENYEQYF,TGTGCCAGTAGTATGTTAGGGATGGAGAACTACGAGCAGTACTTC
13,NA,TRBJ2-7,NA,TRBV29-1,CSVEFFRGSEQYF,TGCAGCGTTGAATTTTTTAGGGGGAGCGAGCAGTACTTC
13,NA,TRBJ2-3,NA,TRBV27,CASSLPEGNTQYF,TGTGCCAGCAGTTTACCCGAGGGAAATACGCAGTATTTT
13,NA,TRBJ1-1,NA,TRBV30,CAWSLAMNTEAFF,TGTGCCTGGAGTCTAGCCATGAACACTGAAGCTTTCTTT
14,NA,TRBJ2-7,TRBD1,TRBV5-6,CASSFGTGHYEQYF,TGTGCCAGCAGCTTTGGGACAGGGCACTACGAGCAGTACTTC
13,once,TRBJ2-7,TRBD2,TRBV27,CASSRAGGSEQYF,TGTGCCAGCAGCCGAGCGGGGGGGTCCGAGCAGTACTTC
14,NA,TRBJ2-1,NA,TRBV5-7,CASSLGDYPHEQFF,TGTGCCAGCAGCTTGGGCGACTACCCCCATGAGCAGTTCTTC
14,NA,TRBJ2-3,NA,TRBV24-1,CATSDFSGTDTQYF,TGTGCCACCAGTGATTTCTCGGGCACAGATACGCAGTATTTT
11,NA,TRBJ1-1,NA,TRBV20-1,CSAGGYTEAFF,TGCAGTGCCGGGGGGTACACTGAAGCTTTCTTT
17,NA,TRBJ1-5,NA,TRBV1,CTSSQGPRGGGNQPQHF,TGCACCAGCAGCCAAGGCCCCAGGGGGGGTGGCAATCAGCCCCAGCATTTT
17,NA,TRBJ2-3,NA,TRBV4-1,CASSQGLLSGGTDTQYF,TGCGCCAGCAGCCAAGGACTACTGAGCGGAGGCACAGATACGCAGTATTTT
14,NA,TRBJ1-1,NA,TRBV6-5,CASSILLDSPEAFF,TGTGCCAGCAGTATACTCCTTGATTCTCCTGAAGCTTTCTTT
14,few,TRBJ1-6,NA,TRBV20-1,CSASAGPENSPLHF,TGCAGTGCTAGTGCCGGACCCGAGAATTCACCCCTCCACTTT
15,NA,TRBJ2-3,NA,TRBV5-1,CASSFGLSSTDTQYF,TGCGCCAGCAGCTTTGGTCTTTCTAGCACAGATACGCAGTATTTT
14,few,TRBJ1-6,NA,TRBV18,CASSLDSRSSPLHF,TGTGCCAGCTCACTCGACAGCCGTTCTTCACCCCTCCACTTT
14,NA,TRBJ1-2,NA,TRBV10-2,CASSEQAGNYGYTF,TGCGCCAGCAGTGAGCAGGCGGGTAACTATGGCTACACCTTC
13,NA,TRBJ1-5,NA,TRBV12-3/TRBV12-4,CASSFRSNQPQHF,TGTGCCAGCAGTTTCCGTTCCAATCAGCCCCAGCATTTT
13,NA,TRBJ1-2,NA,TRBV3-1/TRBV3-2,CASSQVEAGGYTF,TGTGCCAGCAGCCAAGTTGAGGCCGGCGGCTACACCTTC
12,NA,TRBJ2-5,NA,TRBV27,CATRLRRETQYF,TGTGCCACGCGTTTGCGCCGGGAGACCCAGTACTTC
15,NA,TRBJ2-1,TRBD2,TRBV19,CASTPIAGKNNEQFF,TGTGCCAGTACCCCCATAGCGGGGAAGAACAATGAGCAGTTCTTC
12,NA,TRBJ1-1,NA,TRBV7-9,CASSRLNTEAFF,TGTGCCAGCAGCCGTTTGAACACTGAAGCTTTCTTT
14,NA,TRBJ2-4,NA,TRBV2,CASSGGFIEDIQYF,TGTGCCAGCAGCGGGGGATTTATAGAGGACATTCAGTACTTC
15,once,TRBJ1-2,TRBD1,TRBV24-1,CATSEPGQGAGGYTF,TGTGCCACCAGTGAACCCGGACAGGGGGCTGGGGGCTACACCTTC
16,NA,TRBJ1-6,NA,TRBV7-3,CASSLTGAAENSPLHF,TGTGCCAGCAGCTTAACCGGGGCCGCAGAGAATTCACCCCTCCACTTT
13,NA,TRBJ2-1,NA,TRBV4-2,CASSQDPEYEQFF,TGTGCCAGCAGCCAAGATCCAGAGTATGAGCAGTTCTTC
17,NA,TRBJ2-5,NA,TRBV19,CASSKELAGRAGETQYF,TGTGCCAGTAGTAAGGAGTTGGCGGGCAGGGCAGGAGAGACCCAGTACTTC
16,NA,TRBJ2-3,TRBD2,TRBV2,CASQGLAGRLSDTQYF,TGTGCCAGCCAAGGACTAGCGGGGAGACTTTCAGATACGCAGTATTTT
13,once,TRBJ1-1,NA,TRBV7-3,CASSAGAFTEAFF,TGTGCCAGCAGCGCCGGGGCTTTCACTGAAGCTTTCTTT
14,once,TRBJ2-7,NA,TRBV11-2,CASSSLRRTYEQYF,TGTGCCAGCAGCTCCCTCCGGCGGACCTACGAGCAGTACTTC
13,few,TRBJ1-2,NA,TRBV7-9,CASSLNRNYGYTF,TGTGCCAGCAGCTTAAATCGAAACTATGGCTACACCTTC
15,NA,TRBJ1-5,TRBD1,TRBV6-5,CASSYRTGNDQPQHF,TGTGCCAGCAGTTACAGGACAGGGAACGATCAGCCCCAGCATTTT
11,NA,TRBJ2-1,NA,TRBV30,CAWAQGNEQFF,TGTGCCTGGGCACAGGGCAATGAGCAGTTCTTC
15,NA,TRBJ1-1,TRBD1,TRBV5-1,CASTDGQGVNTEAFF,TGCGCCAGCACCGATGGACAGGGTGTGAACACTGAAGCTTTCTTT
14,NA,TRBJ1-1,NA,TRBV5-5,CASSATEMNTEAFF,TGTGCCAGCAGCGCGACAGAAATGAACACTGAAGCTTTCTTT
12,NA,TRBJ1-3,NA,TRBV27,CASTPVRNTIYF,TGTGCCAGCACCCCGGTGAGGAACACCATATATTTT
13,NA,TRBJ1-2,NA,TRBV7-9,CASSRDPNYGYTF,TGTGCCAGCAGCCGGGACCCTAACTATGGCTACACCTTC
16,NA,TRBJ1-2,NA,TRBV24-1,CATSDNPRTFHYGYTF,TGTGCCACCAGTGATAATCCCAGAACATTCCACTATGGCTACACCTTC
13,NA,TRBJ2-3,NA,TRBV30,CAWSVTSTDTQYF,TGTGCCTGGAGTGTGACTAGCACAGATACGCAGTATTTT
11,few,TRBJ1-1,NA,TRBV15,CATSSNTEAFF,TGTGCCACCAGTTCAAACACTGAAGCTTTCTTT
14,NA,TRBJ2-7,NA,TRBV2,CASSGKAGGYEQYF,TGTGCCAGCAGTGGTAAGGCGGGCGGCTACGAGCAGTACTTC
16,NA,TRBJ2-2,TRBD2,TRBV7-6,CASSASGTSGTGELFF,TGTGCCAGCAGCGCTTCCGGGACTAGCGGCACCGGGGAGCTGTTTTTT